Detailed here is one T cell receptor (beta chain). This record comes from a study of shared T cell receptors in the human thymus. Assay used: immunoSEQ multiplex PCR; TCRdb lists only in-frame clones, some missing. The sample has roughly 700,000 clones, roughly 90% seen once. V gave up 0 bases and J gave up 5 bases; unmatched junction bases: 19. The CDR3 spans 20 residues. From germline, CDR1 is SGHAT and CDR2 FQNNGV. This sample was also put to use in a study of human thymus T cells. That paper adds: The donors were infants in Finland with congenital heart defects, otherwise immunologically healthy. Corrective heart surgery yielded resections, and these provided the thymus tissue. Thymic and blood repertoires showed apparently biased V and J gene usage. Related studies found that unrelated individuals share highly overlapping thymic repertoires.

Sequencing input: thymocytes. V and J are TRBV11-2 and TRBJ2-1, with 7 nucleotides matching TRBD2. The TCR originated in a boy under two years old with a congenital heart defect. This CDR3 is CASSLEAPGRRTGGHNEQFF. The DNA of the CDR3 is TGTGCCAGCAGCTTAGAAGCCCCAGGTCGGCGGACGGGAGGCCACAATGAGCAGTTCTTC.